This is a list of T cell receptor beta chains from one sample in a study of molecular identifiers for immune sequencing clone quantification. Each CDR3 protein is one row after TCRdb ran MiXCR on the PCR reads. The sample has nearly 650,000 distinct CDR3 sequences, about 25% seen once. Sequenced: naive CD8+ T cells from blood, with Jurkat cell RNA spiked in. The receptors shown here come from a human donor in good health. Some libraries in this study had Jurkat cell RNA spiked in. CDR3s include the opening cysteine and the closing phenylalanine or tryptophan. D genes are given only for firm matches. Where a row states a size, it is once, few, many or the class of an expanded clone; other rows omit it.

j_call d_call v_call clone_size cdr3_aa cdr3_nt
TRBJ1-5 . TRBV6-1 few CASRMGAANQPQHF TGTGCCAGCAGGATGGGGGCAGCTAATCAGCCCCAGCATTTT
TRBJ2-7 . TRBV12-3/TRBV12-4 many CASSTSGMASYEQYF TGTGCCAGCAGCACCTCCGGGATGGCCTCCTACGAGCAGTACTTC
TRBJ1-1 . TRBV13 many CASSSLDKNTEAFF TGTGCCAGCAGCTCGTTAGACAAGAACACTGAAGCTTTCTTT
TRBJ2-3 . TRBV7-9 many CASMLTLEEYF TGTGCCAGCATGCTTACGCTGGAGGAGTATTTT
TRBJ2-2 TRBD2 TRBV11-2 . CAGSFYLGGASGELFF TGTGCCGGCAGCTTCTATCTCGGGGGGGCGTCCGGGGAGCTGTTTTTT
TRBJ2-7 . TRBV4-2 many CASSQEGAAPGFEQYF TGTGCCAGCAGCCAAGAGGGGGCAGCCCCTGGGTTCGAGCAGTACTTC
TRBJ2-1 TRBD2 TRBV12-3/TRBV12-4 . CASSFKEAGPGAWNEQFF TGTGCCAGCAGTTTTAAAGAAGCGGGACCGGGAGCTTGGAATGAGCAGTTCTTC
TRBJ2-5 . TRBV7-3 . CASSPGTFEETQYF TGTGCCAGCAGCCCCGGGACATTTGAAGAGACCCAGTACTTC
TRBJ2-7 . TRBV30 many CAWTPQAGEQYF TGTGCCTGGACCCCGCAGGCGGGGGAGCAGTACTTC
TRBJ1-2 . TRBV27 . CASSPYVLGDYGYTF TGTGCCAGCAGTCCATACGTGCTGGGGGACTATGGCTACACCTTC
TRBJ2-6 . TRBV9 many CASSLRPDQTGANVLTF TGTGCCAGCAGCCTTCGACCCGACCAAACCGGGGCCAACGTCCTGACTTTC
TRBJ1-5 . TRBV12-1 . CASSFGVRVWDRASYSNQPQHF TGTGCCAGCAGCTTTGGCGTCCGAGTTTGGGACAGGGCCTCTTATAGCAATCAGCCCCAGCATTTT
TRBJ2-7 . TRBV15 . CATSRDSYYEQYF TGTGCCACCAGCAGAGATAGCTACTACGAGCAGTACTTC
TRBJ2-1 . TRBV4-1 . CASSQERAQPRYEQFF TGCGCCAGCAGCCAAGAGCGGGCCCAACCCCGGTATGAGCAGTTCTTC
TRBJ2-5 . TRBV19 few CASTLRIGFGSSPSGQEPQYF TGTGCCAGTACCCTGAGAATTGGGTTCGGTTCCAGCCCCTCCGGTCAAGAGCCCCAGTACTTC
TRBJ1-2 . TRBV20-1 few CSANEQGAYGYTF TGCAGTGCTAATGAACAGGGCGCGTATGGCTACACCTTC
TRBJ1-1 . TRBV6-2/TRBV6-3 many CASSYHRDAPTEAFF TGTGCCAGCAGTTACCATAGGGATGCCCCCACTGAAGCTTTCTTT
TRBJ2-2 . TRBV27 few CASSFGAGAGELFF TGTGCCAGCAGTTTTGGAGCAGGGGCCGGGGAGCTGTTTTTT
TRBJ2-7 TRBD1 TRBV6-2/TRBV6-3 . CASSYFTGGAYEQYF TGTGCCAGCAGTTACTTTACAGGGGGAGCCTACGAGCAGTACTTC
TRBJ2-7 . TRBV11-2 few CASSLRQMYEQYF TGTGCCAGCAGCTTAAGGCAGATGTACGAGCAGTACTTC
TRBJ2-5 . TRBV5-3 . CATAPGAASRGQETQYF TGTGCCACCGCACCTGGGGCCGCATCGAGGGGGCAAGAGACCCAGTACTTC
TRBJ2-3 . TRBV12-3/TRBV12-4 many CASSPRGGPSTDTQYF TGTGCCAGCAGCCCTCGCGGCGGGCCTAGCACAGATACGCAGTATTTT
TRBJ2-5 TRBD2 TRBV7-3 . CACSPGLAGIQETQYF TGTGCCTGCAGCCCGGGGCTAGCGGGGATACAAGAGACCCAGTACTTC
TRBJ2-2 TRBD1 TRBV5-3 . CASSLGPGTDTGELFF TGTGCCAGCAGCTTGGGGCCCGGGACAGACACCGGGGAGCTGTTTTTT
TRBJ1-1 . TRBV5-5 many CASSLVQNMNTEAFF TGTGCCAGCAGCTTGGTGCAAAACATGAACACTGAAGCTTTCTTT
TRBJ2-1 TRBD1 TRBV5-4 . CASSLYGTGEYEQFF TGTGCCAGCAGCTTGTACGGGACAGGGGAATATGAGCAGTTCTTC
TRBJ2-7 . TRBV7-9 . CASGFTSGVEQYF TGTGCCAGCGGCTTCACCTCCGGTGTCGAGCAGTACTTC
TRBJ2-3 TRBD2 TRBV4-3 few CASSQDRGGSTDTQYF TGCGCCAGCAGCCAAGATCGCGGGGGTAGCACAGATACGCAGTATTTT
TRBJ1-1 . TRBV5-6 few CASSNTDTEAFF TGTGCCAGCAGCAACACGGACACTGAAGCTTTCTTT
TRBJ1-6 . TRBV3-1 few CASSQEGAGFYNSPLHF TGTGCCAGCAGCCAAGAGGGCGCAGGATTCTATAATTCACCCCTCCACTTT
TRBJ2-5 TRBD1 TRBV11-2 few CASSLVQGGETQYF TGTGCCAGCAGCTTAGTACAGGGGGGAGAGACCCAGTACTTC
TRBJ2-7 TRBD2 TRBV6-2/TRBV6-3 few CASSYWRESREQYF TGTGCCAGCAGTTACTGGCGGGAGTCCCGCGAGCAGTACTTC
TRBJ2-1 TRBD2 TRBV20-1 few CSARDPGVLLAGVLFF TGCAGTGCTAGAGACCCGGGAGTTCTCTTAGCGGGAGTTCTGTTCTTC
TRBJ2-7 . TRBV7-2 . CASSPATGTLYEQYF TGTGCCAGCAGCCCCGCGACCGGGACACTTTACGAGCAGTACTTC
TRBJ2-3 . TRBV27 many CASSLGGTDTQYF TGTGCCAGCAGCTTGGGTGGCACAGATACGCAGTATTTT
TRBJ2-5 TRBD1 TRBV4-3 . CASSQEGTGGQETQYF TGCGCCAGCAGCCAAGAAGGGACAGGAGGACAAGAGACCCAGTACTTC
TRBJ2-7 . TRBV5-4 many CASSLDDEQYF TGTGCCAGCAGCTTGGACGACGAGCAGTACTTC
TRBJ2-5 . TRBV4-3 few CASSQDSGAQETQYF TGCGCCAGCAGCCAAGACTCGGGGGCCCAAGAGACCCAGTACTTC
TRBJ2-3 TRBD2 TRBV19 . CASSTLAGAEDTQYF TGTGCCAGTAGTACGCTAGCGGGAGCGGAAGATACGCAGTATTTT
TRBJ1-1 . TRBV7-9 once CASSLWGYGGRAEAFF TGTGCCAGCAGCTTGTGGGGATACGGCGGCAGGGCTGAAGCTTTCTTT
TRBJ1-1 TRBD1 TRBV20-1 many CSASGTGVPEAFF TGCAGTGCTAGCGGGACAGGGGTTCCTGAAGCTTTCTTT
TRBJ2-1 TRBD2 TRBV9 . CASGRAGRNEQFF TGTGCCAGCGGGAGGGCCGGTAGAAATGAGCAGTTCTTC
TRBJ2-7 . TRBV4-1 few CASSQGGAGLSYEQYF TGCGCCAGCAGCCAAGGGGGCGCAGGACTCTCCTACGAGCAGTACTTC
TRBJ2-7 . TRBV27 few CASSLHPGTYEQYF TGTGCCAGCAGTTTACATCCAGGGACCTACGAGCAGTACTTC
TRBJ1-4 . TRBV12-3/TRBV12-4 few CASSPFVDRKREKLFF TGTGCCAGCAGCCCTTTTGTCGACAGAAAGAGGGAAAAACTGTTTTTT
TRBJ2-7 TRBD1 TRBV7-9 . CASRSIPGQGAFPPYEQYF TGTGCCAGCAGGTCTATTCCGGGACAGGGAGCTTTCCCTCCTTACGAGCAGTACTTC
TRBJ2-3 . TRBV4-1 few CASSQAVAPDTQYF TGCGCCAGCAGCCAAGCTGTCGCGCCAGATACGCAGTATTTT
TRBJ2-5 . TRBV9 many CASSVADKEETQYF TGTGCCAGCAGCGTAGCAGATAAAGAAGAGACCCAGTACTTC
TRBJ2-2 . TRBV6-5 many CASSYQNTGELFF TGTGCCAGCAGTTACCAGAACACCGGGGAGCTGTTTTTT
TRBJ2-1 TRBD1 TRBV18 . CASSPGKGTGAYNEQFF TGTGCCAGCTCACCAGGGAAGGGGACAGGGGCCTACAATGAGCAGTTCTTC
TRBJ2-7 . TRBV28 few CASKQGSSYEQYF TGTGCCAGTAAACAGGGATCCTCCTACGAGCAGTACTTC
TRBJ2-5 . TRBV18 many CASSPRAEEDQYF TGTGCCAGCTCCCCGAGAGCGGAAGAGGACCAGTACTTC
TRBJ1-1 . TRBV20-1 . CSATGGNTEAFF TGCAGTGCTACTGGGGGGAACACTGAAGCTTTCTTT